The present T cell receptor (beta chain) was sequenced within a study of control samples from healthy donors and cancer patients. The table came from immunoSEQ multiplex PCR; TCRdb's copy has only in-frame clones and leaves some out. The sample has some 120,000 clones; approximately 90% are singletons. V was clipped by 4 bases and J by 0 bases, with 8 bases between them. CDR1 and CDR2 (germline): SGHNT, YYREEE (reference sequence). The CDR3 contains 13 residues. Specimen: blood. The chain joins TRBV5-4 to TRBJ2-7, with D unclear. The clonotype originates from a man aged 45 to 65 in good health. CDR3 region: CASSAGLSYEQYF. In nucleotides, the CDR3 is TGTGCCAGCAGCGCAGGTCTCTCCTACGAGCAGTACTTC. Based on the CDR3 plus reference TRBV5-4 and TRBJ2-7, the full variable domain is ETGVTQSPTHLIKTRGQQVTLRCSSQSGHNTVSWYQQALGQGPQFIFQYYREEENGRGNFPPRFSGLQFPNYSSELNVNALELDDSALYLCASSAGLSYEQYFGPGTRLTVT.